These T cell receptor beta chains were read from a single sample in a study of shared clonotypes between healthy human individuals. Generated by immunoSEQ multiplex PCR, the TCRdb table keeps only in-frame clones and is missing some. The sample consists of almost 750,000 clones, 72% of them appearing once. Sample: memory CD4+ T cells sorted from blood. These receptors were collected from a woman in her thirties in good health. Each CDR3 is given with its conserved first and last residue. The D gene is left open where the match is weak. Clone size is stated in some rows and not others, as once, few, many or a class when expanded.

clone size	V gene	D gene	J gene	CDR3 DNA	CDR3 protein
.	TRBV11-2	.	TRBJ2-1	TGTGCCAGCAGCTTAGTTGTCAACAATGAGCAGTTCTTC	CASSLVVNNEQFF
.	TRBV19	TRBD2	TRBJ2-7	TGTGCCAGTAGTATACCCGGACTAGCGGGCCCGTTCTCCTACGAGCAGTACTTC	CASSIPGLAGPFSYEQYF
few	TRBV5-1	.	TRBJ1-1	TGCGCCAGCAGCTCGCGATGGGGGCAGGACACTGAAGCTTTCTTT	CASSSRWGQDTEAFF
.	TRBV7-9	.	TRBJ2-7	TGTGCCAGCAGCCCTTTGGGGGGTAGCGGAGCCTACGAGCAGTACTTC	CASSPLGGSGAYEQYF
.	TRBV19	TRBD1	TRBJ1-1	TGTGCCAGTAAATTTATGGGACAGTCAATGAACACTGAAGCTTTCTTT	CASKFMGQSMNTEAFF
.	TRBV2	TRBD1	TRBJ2-1	TGTGCCAGCAGGTCGGACAGGAGCCCGATCAATGAGCAGTTCTTC	CASRSDRSPINEQFF
.	TRBV6-1	.	TRBJ2-7	TGTGCCAGCAGGTGGTTGCCGGGCCCTTACGAGCAGTACTTC	CASRWLPGPYEQYF
.	TRBV5-1	TRBD2	TRBJ2-7	TGCGCCAGCAGCGGAAAACTAGCGGGAGGCGGGGACTACGAGCAGTACTTC	CASSGKLAGGGDYEQYF
few	TRBV5-1	TRBD1	TRBJ1-4	TGCGCCAGCAGCTTGAAAGGGGGCTTTGAAAAACTGTTTTTT	CASSLKGGFEKLFF
.	TRBV5-6	.	TRBJ2-4	TGTGCCAGCAGCCCAACAGGGAGAGAAACCAAAAACATTCAGTACTTC	CASSPTGRETKNIQYF
few	TRBV5-1	.	TRBJ2-3	TGCGCCAGCAGCCTTGGGGGGGCCAGCACAGATACGCAGTATTTT	CASSLGGASTDTQYF
.	TRBV18	.	TRBJ2-1	TGTGCCAGCTCACCAGGGTTAATAGAGAATGAGCAGTTCTTC	CASSPGLIENEQFF
.	TRBV19	TRBD2	TRBJ2-1	TGTGCCAGTAGTGCCAGGACTAGCGGGAGGTTAGTAGAGCAGTTCTTC	CASSARTSGRLVEQFF
.	TRBV2	.	TRBJ1-2	TGTGCCAGCAGTGAAGCACCAGGCCGAAGCTACACCTTC	CASSEAPGRSYTF
.	TRBV18	TRBD2	TRBJ2-7	TGTGCCAGCTCAGAACTAGCGGGAGGGCCTTACGAGCAGTACTTC	CASSELAGGPYEQYF
.	TRBV11-3	.	TRBJ2-7	TGTGCCAGCAGCTTAGCGCGCAGTAGCGACGAGCAGTACTTC	CASSLARSSDEQYF
once	TRBV6-1	.	TRBJ2-7	TGTGCCAGCAGTGAATTCGTGATTTATCCGGGACTTGGATCCTACGAGCAGTACTTC	CASSEFVIYPGLGSYEQYF
.	TRBV5-6	.	TRBJ2-7	TGTGCCAGCAGCTTGGGGCAGGTCTACGAGCAGTACTTC	CASSLGQVYEQYF
.	TRBV5-4	TRBD2	TRBJ2-1	TGTGCCAGCAGCTTCGACCGAGGGACTAGCAAGTTCTTC	CASSFDRGTSKFF
.	TRBV5-1	.	TRBJ1-5	TGCGCCAGCAGCTTGGATGACAGCAATCAGCCCCAGCATTTT	CASSLDDSNQPQHF
.	TRBV29-1	TRBD2	TRBJ2-7	TGCAGTTCTCGTGTAGCGGGAGTGCACGAGCAGTACTTC	CSSRVAGVHEQYF
.	TRBV7-3	TRBD2	TRBJ2-1	TGTGCCAGCAGCTTTACGGGGGAGGGTGAGCAGTTCTTC	CASSFTGEGEQFF
.	TRBV6-1	TRBD2	TRBJ2-1	TGTGCCAGCAGTGTGGGGAAGGGACTAGCGGGTCCTAGTTATGAGCAGTTCTTC	CASSVGKGLAGPSYEQFF
.	TRBV10-1	TRBD2	TRBJ2-1	TGCGCCAGCAGTGGGGGGGGTGCCTACAATGAGCAGTTCTTC	CASSGGGAYNEQFF
.	TRBV18	.	TRBJ2-5	TGTGCCAGCTCGCCCGGGACTGGAGACACCCAGTACTTC	CASSPGTGDTQYF
many	TRBV2	.	TRBJ1-2	TGTGCCAGCAGGGATGTTTTCAACTATGGCTACACCTTC	CASRDVFNYGYTF
.	TRBV5-1	TRBD2	TRBJ2-3	TGCGCCAGCAGACTAGCGGGCACAGATACGCAGTATTTT	CASRLAGTDTQYF
many	TRBV29-1	TRBD1	TRBJ2-5	TGCAGCGTGGGACCGGGACAGGGGGCTTTAGGGACCCAGTACTTC	CSVGPGQGALGTQYF
few	TRBV28	.	TRBJ1-4	TGTGCCAGCAGTTTGCACGGAGCAACTAATGAAAAACTGTTTTTT	CASSLHGATNEKLFF